This is a list of T cell receptor beta chains from one sample in a study of T cells in Graves' hyperthyroidism and ophthalmopathy. Via MiXCR, TCRdb re-called the multiplex PCR reads, giving one row per CDR3 protein. This sample yields more than 450,000 distinct CDR3 sequences, of which roughly 21% are seen a single time; over 45% belongs to the top ten. The sequencing input was blood. The receptors derive from a man aged 40-49 years with Graves' ophthalmopathy. Both conserved end residues are part of each CDR3. The D gene is left open where the match is weak. Clone size is given for some rows only: seen once, a few or many times, or a class if the clone is expanded.

clone size: many
V gene: TRBV3-1
D gene: NA
J gene: TRBJ2-5
CDR3 protein: CASSQGSEGSSETQYF
CDR3 DNA: TGTGCCAGCAGCCAAGGGAGTGAGGGCTCCTCGGAGACCCAGTACTTC

clone size: many
V gene: TRBV30
D gene: NA
J gene: TRBJ1-2
CDR3 protein: CAWSTPATVYGYTF
CDR3 DNA: TGTGCCTGGAGTACCCCCGCAACAGTCTATGGCTACACCTTC

clone size: few
V gene: TRBV7-3
D gene: NA
J gene: TRBJ2-2
CDR3 protein: CASSLKLTGELFF
CDR3 DNA: TGTGCCAGCAGCTTAAAGTTAACCGGGGAGCTGTTTTTT

clone size: NA
V gene: TRBV20-1
D gene: NA
J gene: TRBJ1-5
CDR3 protein: CSARLDLNQPQHF
CDR3 DNA: TGCAGTGCTAGACTGGACCTCAATCAGCCCCAGCATTTT

clone size: few
V gene: TRBV7-2
D gene: TRBD2
J gene: TRBJ2-7
CDR3 protein: CASSSSPSGAPYEQYF
CDR3 DNA: TGTGCCAGCAGCTCTTCCCCGAGCGGGGCTCCCTACGAGCAGTACTTC

clone size: NA
V gene: TRBV12-5
D gene: TRBD1
J gene: TRBJ1-1
CDR3 protein: CASGLGAGTGGTEAFF
CDR3 DNA: TGTGCTAGTGGTTTGGGGGCAGGGACAGGGGGCACTGAAGCTTTCTTT

clone size: NA
V gene: TRBV20-1
D gene: NA
J gene: TRBJ2-7
CDR3 protein: CSAISGVSTYEQYF
CDR3 DNA: TGCAGTGCCATTTCGGGGGTTTCTACCTACGAGCAGTACTTC

clone size: NA
V gene: TRBV29-1
D gene: NA
J gene: TRBJ2-2
CDR3 protein: CSVVADDTGELFF
CDR3 DNA: TGCAGCGTTGTAGCGGACGACACCGGGGAGCTGTTTTTT

clone size: many
V gene: TRBV20-1
D gene: NA
J gene: TRBJ2-3
CDR3 protein: CSARGVGGSSSLDTQYF
CDR3 DNA: TGCAGTGCTAGGGGCGTGGGTGGCAGCAGTTCTCTGGATACGCAGTATTTT

clone size: few
V gene: TRBV3-1
D gene: NA
J gene: TRBJ2-1
CDR3 protein: CASSQSEEQFF
CDR3 DNA: TGTGCCAGCAGCCAATCCGAGGAGCAGTTCTTC

clone size: NA
V gene: TRBV10-3
D gene: NA
J gene: TRBJ2-5
CDR3 protein: CAIGVDRGYQETQYF
CDR3 DNA: TGTGCCATCGGGGTCGACCGGGGGTACCAAGAGACCCAGTACTTC

clone size: NA
V gene: TRBV5-1
D gene: TRBD1
J gene: TRBJ1-1
CDR3 protein: CASSFSGGTPGAFF
CDR3 DNA: TGCGCCAGCAGCTTCTCAGGGGGCACCCCTGGAGCTTTCTTT

clone size: many
V gene: TRBV12-3/TRBV12-4
D gene: NA
J gene: TRBJ2-5
CDR3 protein: CASSLGSLGLQETQYF
CDR3 DNA: TGTGCCAGCAGTTTGGGTAGTCTGGGGCTTCAAGAGACCCAGTACTTC

clone size: few
V gene: TRBV5-1
D gene: NA
J gene: TRBJ2-3
CDR3 protein: CASSLELAGADTQYF
CDR3 DNA: TGCGCCAGCAGCTTGGAACTAGCCGGCGCAGATACGCAGTATTTT

clone size: many
V gene: TRBV7-3
D gene: TRBD1
J gene: TRBJ2-1
CDR3 protein: CASSLGQGTEQFF
CDR3 DNA: TGTGCCAGCAGCCTCGGACAGGGGACTGAGCAGTTCTTC

clone size: few
V gene: TRBV3-1
D gene: TRBD1
J gene: TRBJ1-5
CDR3 protein: CASSQEEDREGGSNQPQHF
CDR3 DNA: TGTGCCAGCAGCCAAGAGGAGGACAGGGAAGGGGGTAGCAATCAGCCCCAGCATTTT

clone size: NA
V gene: TRBV5-1
D gene: NA
J gene: TRBJ1-4
CDR3 protein: CASSLSGYNEKLFF
CDR3 DNA: TGCGCCAGCAGCTTGTCAGGATATAATGAAAAACTGTTTTTT

clone size: few
V gene: TRBV28
D gene: NA
J gene: TRBJ1-5
CDR3 protein: CASKSTAGQLNQPQHF
CDR3 DNA: TGTGCCAGCAAGAGTACGGCAGGACAGCTAAATCAGCCCCAGCATTTT

clone size: many
V gene: TRBV2
D gene: TRBD2
J gene: TRBJ2-3
CDR3 protein: CASSERASGRTDTQYF
CDR3 DNA: TGTGCCAGCAGTGAAAGGGCTAGCGGGAGGACAGATACGCAGTATTTT

clone size: few
V gene: TRBV10-3
D gene: NA
J gene: TRBJ2-3
CDR3 protein: CAISNLRNRGSSGTDTQYF
CDR3 DNA: TGTGCCATCAGCAACTTAAGGAATCGGGGATCCTCGGGCACAGATACGCAGTATTTT

clone size: many
V gene: TRBV12-3/TRBV12-4
D gene: NA
J gene: TRBJ1-1
CDR3 protein: CASTPGQSNTEAFF
CDR3 DNA: TGTGCCAGCACCCCCGGACAGTCGAACACTGAAGCTTTCTTT

clone size: NA
V gene: TRBV20-1
D gene: NA
J gene: TRBJ1-2
CDR3 protein: CSARGGGGYTF
CDR3 DNA: TGCAGTGCTAGGGGGGGCGGGGGCTACACCTTC

clone size: NA
V gene: TRBV6-5
D gene: TRBD1
J gene: TRBJ2-7
CDR3 protein: CASSYGTGRYKQYF
CDR3 DNA: TGTGCCAGCAGTTATGGGACAGGAAGATACAAGCAGTACTTC

clone size: few
V gene: TRBV12-3/TRBV12-4
D gene: NA
J gene: TRBJ2-6
CDR3 protein: CASMGTPGANVLTF
CDR3 DNA: TGTGCCAGTATGGGAACTCCGGGGGCCAACGTCCTGACTTTC

clone size: many
V gene: TRBV2
D gene: NA
J gene: TRBJ2-1
CDR3 protein: CASRLGPNRGNEQFF
CDR3 DNA: TGTGCCAGCAGACTCGGACCTAATCGAGGCAATGAGCAGTTCTTC

clone size: few
V gene: TRBV20-1
D gene: TRBD2
J gene: TRBJ2-1
CDR3 protein: CSAREGADDEQFF
CDR3 DNA: TGCAGTGCCAGGGAGGGAGCGGATGATGAGCAGTTCTTC

clone size: NA
V gene: TRBV30
D gene: TRBD2
J gene: TRBJ2-2
CDR3 protein: CAWQTSGNLGELFF
CDR3 DNA: TGTGCCTGGCAAACTAGCGGGAATCTCGGGGAGCTGTTTTTT

clone size: NA
V gene: TRBV2
D gene: NA
J gene: TRBJ2-2
CDR3 protein: CASSAPGAGATGELFF
CDR3 DNA: TGTGCCAGCAGTGCCCCCGGGGCAGGGGCGACCGGGGAGCTGTTTTTT